A single sample is the source of the 15 T cell receptor beta chains below, sequenced in a study of blood T cell repertoires in COVID-19. Sequenced by immunoSEQ multiplex PCR; TCRdb stores in-frame clones only, minus some. The sample includes 150,000 to 200,000 clones, approximately 88% of them seen just once. Sequences were obtained from peripheral blood. All receptors derive from a man between 35 and 55 years old with acute or convalescent COVID-19.

This chain connects TRBV5-1 to TRBJ2-1; a possible D gene is TRBD2 (5 bases). Trimming stripped 5 bases from V and 6 bases from J, with 12 bases between. Germline assignment: CDR1 SGHRS and CDR2 YFSETQ. CDR3 length: 13 residues. The chain's CDR3 is CASRDTSPNEQFF. The DNA for the CDR3 is TGCGCCAGCAGAGATACTAGTCCCAATGAGCAGTTCTTC.

This chain uses TRBV20-1 with TRBJ2-3, with 12 positions matching TRBD2. The CDR3 spans 16 residues. The J segment lost 3 bases and the V segment lost 6 bases, leaving 10 bases of the junction unmatched. The germline CDR1 and CDR2 sequences are DFQATT and SNEGSKA (reference sequence). In DNA form, the CDR3 reads TGCAGTGCCAGTTACGCTAGCGGGGGGGTAACAGATACGCAGTATTTT. This translates into CSASYASGGVTDTQYF.

V and J are TRBV9 and TRBJ2-1; 9 bases fit TRBD2. The germline CDR1 and CDR2 sequences are SGDLS and YYNGEE. The CDR3 covers 14 residues. V lost 4 bases to trimming and J lost 5 bases; unmatched junction nucleotides: 4. The CDR3: CASSQRGANNEQFF. CDR3 nucleotide sequence: TGTGCCAGCAGCCAGCGGGGGGCCAACAATGAGCAGTTCTTC. The entire variable domain, with the rest obtained from reference TRBV9 and TRBJ2-1, is as follows: DSGVTQTPKHLITATGQRVTLRCSPRSGDLSVYWYQQSLDQGLQFLIQYYNGEERAKGNILERFSAQQFPDLHSELNLSSLELGDSALYFCASSQRGANNEQFFGPGTRLTVL.

The chain couples TRBV10-3 to TRBJ2-5, with a tentative D call TRBD1 (7 bases). The V gene lost 3 bases and the J gene lost 7 bases, with 12 bases spanning the gap. Germline lookup yields CDR1 ENHRY and CDR2 SYGVKD. CDR3 length equals 13 residues. CDR3 DNA sequence: TGTGCCATCAGTGAACGACAGGGAGGGACCCAGTACTTC. Translating it yields CAISERQGGTQYF.

The chain carries TRBV6-6 and TRBJ1-4; the match to TRBD1 covers 7 bases. Germline V gene data show CDR1 as MNHNY and CDR2 as SVGAGI (reference sequence). This CDR3 is 15 amino acids long. V lost 5 bases and J lost 2; bases outside the gene matches: 5. In nucleotides, the CDR3 is TGTGCCAGCAGTACATGGGGACAGACTAATGAAAAACTGTTTTTT. Protein: CASSTWGQTNEKLFF.

The chain joins TRBV7-2 to TRBJ1-1; D possibly corresponds to TRBD1 (6 bases). V gave up 2 bases and J gave up 1 base, with 11 bases separating them. The CDR3 totals 15 residues. CDR1 and CDR2 from the germline V gene are SGHTA and FQGNSA. This CDR3 reads CASSLTGTTNTEAFF. The CDR3 DNA reads TGTGCCAGCAGCTTAACCGGGACAACGAACACTGAAGCTTTCTTT.

J is TRBJ2-1 and V is TRBV30; 15 positions agree with TRBD2. The CDR3 runs 14 residues. The V gene's germline CDR1 is GTSNPN and CDR2 SVGIG (reference sequence). V dropped 5 bases and J dropped 7; count of bases not matched to a gene: 3. The CDR3 protein is CAWAGTSGRNEQFF. The CDR3 nucleotides read TGTGCCTGGGCCGGGACTAGCGGGAGGAATGAGCAGTTCTTC.

The J gene is TRBJ2-1, the V gene TRBV11-2; 7 positions agree with TRBD1. The germline V gene has CDR1 SGHAT and CDR2 FQNNGV. This CDR3 has 16 residues. J gave up 4 bases and V 6 bases, and 12 bases lay outside the gene matches. CDR3 residues: CASRSPRGPRYNEQFF. The CDR3 DNA is TGTGCCAGCAGATCCCCTAGGGGGCCTAGGTACAATGAGCAGTTCTTC.

The rearrangement uses TRBV10-1 and TRBJ2-7, with 10 bases that match TRBD1. Germline V lookup: CDR1 WNHNN, CDR2 SYGVQD (reference sequence). The V segment lost 6 bases and the J segment 5 bases; nucleotides outside the gene matches: 4. The CDR3 totals 13 residues. Here the CDR3 DNA reads TGCGCCAGCAGCCGGGACAGGGGCCACGAGCAGTACTTC. Its translation: CASSRDRGHEQYF.

J is TRBJ1-2 and V is TRBV7-2, with TRBD1 as a possible D gene (5 bases). The length of the CDR3 is 14 residues. Germline V lookup: CDR1 SGHTA, CDR2 FQGNSA. V lost 3 bases, J lost 5 bases, and 13 bases lay in between. The CDR3 is CASSLAGDPYGYTF. The CDR3 DNA reads as TGTGCCAGCAGCTTGGCGGGGGATCCGTATGGCTACACCTTC.

The rearrangement joins TRBV6-1 to TRBJ2-3, with 8 bases identical to TRBD2. Germline V CDR1 and CDR2: MNHNS, SASEGT. V dropped 2 bases and J dropped 6; count of bases not matched to a gene: 4. The CDR3 spans 14 residues. In DNA form, the CDR3 reads TGTGCCAGCAGTGAATTAACGGGGGGGGATACGCAGTATTTT. Protein product: CASSELTGGDTQYF.

The V call is TRBV3-1 (or the pseudogene TRBV3-2), the J call TRBJ1-5; D not resolved. The germline V gene encodes CDR1 LGHDT and CDR2 YNNKEL (reference sequence). The CDR3 is 15 residues long. The germline V and J ends were trimmed by 0 bases and 7 bases, with 13 bases remaining between them. CDR3 bases: TGTGCCAGCAGCCAAGATCGGGGATTGGGACAGCCCCAGCATTTT. This translates into CASSQDRGLGQPQHF.

The chain links TRBV7-2 to TRBJ1-4; 11 bases agree with TRBD1. Germline V CDR1 and CDR2: SGHTA, FQGNSA. CDR3 size: 14 residues. V dropped 3 bases and J dropped 7; count of bases not matched to a gene: 1. Here the CDR3 reads CASSLDRGREKLFF. The CDR3 bases are TGTGCCAGCAGCTTGGACAGGGGGCGTGAAAAACTGTTTTTT.

The chain is built from TRBV2 and TRBJ1-1, with D hard to call. V lost 8 bases, J lost 0 bases, and 7 bases lay in between. There are 12 residues in the CDR3. Germline assignment: CDR1 SNHLY and CDR2 FYNNEI. This CDR3 reads CASFQLNTEAFF. The CDR3 region has the DNA TGTGCCAGCTTTCAGTTGAACACTGAAGCTTTCTTT.

Remarks on this clone: The same CDR3 also results from other DNA sequences found in this sample. V is TRBV6-5 and J is TRBJ2-7, with D possibly being TRBD1 (5 bases). The V end lost 8 bases, the J end lost 5 bases, and 13 bases lay between the germline ends. Germline-derived CDR1 and CDR2 are MNHEY and SVGAGI. This CDR3 spans 12 amino acids. The CDR3 spells CASRTGGDEQYF. Here the CDR3 DNA reads TGTGCCAGCCGCACAGGCGGTGACGAGCAGTACTTC.